This TCR beta chain was obtained from a study of early stage breast cancer tumors. The V gene lost 2 bases and the J gene lost 3 bases, with 6 bases spanning the gap. Germline V lookup: CDR1 SGHNT, CDR2 YYREEE (reference sequence). There are 12 residues in the CDR3. The study, taken as a whole, reports: Blood repertoires resembled normal breast more than tumor. Commonly generated sequences made up most enriched TCRB sequences shared between patients.

Here immunoSEQ multiplex PCR was the method, and the copy in TCRdb shows in-frame clones only, minus some. Of about 24,000 clones in the sample, around 70% were seen once. Note on this clone: Its antigen remains unidentified.

The chain employs TRBV5-4 and TRBJ2-7, with D hard to call. Sequenced input: breast tumor tissue. The TCR was taken from a person in their 60s with breast cancer. The CDR3 nucleotides are TGTGCCAGCAGCTTAGCTGACTACGAGCAGTACTTC. As protein: CASSLADYEQYF.